This TCR beta chain originates from a study of cytomegalovirus exposure and HLA in healthy donors. For this clone: Its target is unknown.

Study-level points and caveats: Later analysis placed DRB1 highest and HLA-C lowest in TCR association rates, which differed by HLA locus. Donor immune exposure was known only as CMV serostatus. Over 150 TCR beta chains were listed as cytomegalovirus-associated.

Use of 60 Vbeta and 13 Jbeta primers characterized the PCR. Only in-frame clones appear in the TCRdb table, and some are missing; sequencing was by immunoSEQ multiplex PCR. The repertoire holds almost 80,000 clones, 67% seen once, with 6.5% to 7.5% in the top ten. The CDR3 consists of 13 residues. V lost 6 bases to trimming and J lost 1 base; unmatched junction nucleotides: 2. Germline V gene lookup returns CDR1 LGHNT and CDR2 FRNRAP. The chain uses TRBV12-5 and TRBJ1-1, with 7 bases fitting TRBD1. Sequenced: PBMCs. The sequence derives from a woman between 50 and 59 years old in good health and CMV-seropositive. CDR3 in amino acids: CASGGQTNTEAFF. The CDR3, as DNA: TGTGCTAGTGGGGGACAGACGAACACTGAAGCTTTCTTT.